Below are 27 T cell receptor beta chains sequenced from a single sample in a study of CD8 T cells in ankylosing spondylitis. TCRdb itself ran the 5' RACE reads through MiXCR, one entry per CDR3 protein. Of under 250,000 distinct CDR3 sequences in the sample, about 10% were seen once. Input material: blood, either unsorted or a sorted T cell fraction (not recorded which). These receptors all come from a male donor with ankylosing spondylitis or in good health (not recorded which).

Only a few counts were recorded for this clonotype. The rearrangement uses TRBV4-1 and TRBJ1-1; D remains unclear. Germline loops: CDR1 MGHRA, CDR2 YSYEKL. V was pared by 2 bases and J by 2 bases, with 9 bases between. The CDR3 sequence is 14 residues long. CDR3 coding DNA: TGCGCCAGCAGCCAAAGTACAGCCAACACTGAAGCTTTCTTT. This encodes CASSQSTANTEAFF.

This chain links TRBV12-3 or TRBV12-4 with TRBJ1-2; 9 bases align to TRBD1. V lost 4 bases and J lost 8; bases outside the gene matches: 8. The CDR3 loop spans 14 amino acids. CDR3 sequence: CASSSTGTGLGYTF. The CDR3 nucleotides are TGTGCCAGCAGTTCCACCGGGACAGGGTTGGGCTACACCTTC.

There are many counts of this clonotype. The CDR3 DNA reads TGCAGTGCTAGGACCAGGATCTACAATGAGCAGTTCTTC. Translated, it gives CSARTRIYNEQFF. This chain connects TRBV20-1 to TRBJ2-1; D is unresolved. This CDR3 comprises 13 residues. Trimming cost V 3 bases and J 3 bases, with 9 bases left between them. CDR1 is DFQATT, CDR2 SNEGSKA, per germline (reference sequence).

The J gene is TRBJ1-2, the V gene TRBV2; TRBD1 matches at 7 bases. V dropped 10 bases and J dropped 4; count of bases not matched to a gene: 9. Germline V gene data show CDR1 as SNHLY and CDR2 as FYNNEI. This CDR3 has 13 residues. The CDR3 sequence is CATWGQLGYGYTF. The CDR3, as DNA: TGTGCCACCTGGGGACAGTTAGGCTATGGCTACACCTTC.

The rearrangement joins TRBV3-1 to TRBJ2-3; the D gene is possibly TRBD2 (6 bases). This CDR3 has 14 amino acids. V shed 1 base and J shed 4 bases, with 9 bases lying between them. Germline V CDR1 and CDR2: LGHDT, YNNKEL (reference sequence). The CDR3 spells CASSQAGEADTQYF. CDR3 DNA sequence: TGTGCCAGCAGCCAAGCGGGAGAGGCAGATACGCAGTATTTT.

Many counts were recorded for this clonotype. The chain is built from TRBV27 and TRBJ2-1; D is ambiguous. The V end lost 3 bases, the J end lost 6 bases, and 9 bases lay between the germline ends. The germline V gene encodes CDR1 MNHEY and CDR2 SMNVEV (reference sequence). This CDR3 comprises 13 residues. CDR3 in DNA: TGTGCCAGCAGTTTCCACTACTCCAATGAGCAGTTCTTC. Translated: CASSFHYSNEQFF.

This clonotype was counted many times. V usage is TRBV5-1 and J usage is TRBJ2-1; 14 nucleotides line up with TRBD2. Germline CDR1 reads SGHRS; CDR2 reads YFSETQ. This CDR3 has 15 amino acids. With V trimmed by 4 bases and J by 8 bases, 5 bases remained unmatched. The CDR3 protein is CASSPGTSGSYEQFF. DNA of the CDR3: TGCGCCAGCAGCCCAGGGACTAGCGGGAGCTATGAGCAGTTCTTC. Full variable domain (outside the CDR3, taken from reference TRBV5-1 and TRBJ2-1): KAGVTQTPRYLIKTRGQQVTLSCSPISGHRSVSWYQQTPGQGLQFLFEYFSETQRNKGNFPGRFSGRQFSNSRSEMNVSTLELGDSALYLCASSPGTSGSYEQFFGPGTRLTVL.

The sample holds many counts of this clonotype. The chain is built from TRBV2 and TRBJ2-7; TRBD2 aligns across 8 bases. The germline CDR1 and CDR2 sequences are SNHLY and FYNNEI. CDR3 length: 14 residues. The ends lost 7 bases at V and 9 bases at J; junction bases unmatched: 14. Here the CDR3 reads CASTWSAGGQAQYF. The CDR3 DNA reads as TGTGCCAGCACCTGGTCGGCGGGAGGCCAGGCGCAGTACTTC.

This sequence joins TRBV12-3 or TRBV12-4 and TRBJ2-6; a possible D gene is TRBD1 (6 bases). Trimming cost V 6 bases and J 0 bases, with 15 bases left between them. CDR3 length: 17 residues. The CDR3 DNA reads TGTGCCAGCAGCGCAAGACAGGCCGACTCTGGGGCCAACGTCCTGACTTTC. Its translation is CASSARQADSGANVLTF.

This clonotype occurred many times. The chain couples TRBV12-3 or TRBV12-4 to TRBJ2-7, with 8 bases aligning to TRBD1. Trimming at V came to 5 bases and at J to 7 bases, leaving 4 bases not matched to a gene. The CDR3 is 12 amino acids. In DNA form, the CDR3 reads TGTGCCAGCAGTGAACAGGGGGAAGAGCAGTACTTC. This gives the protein CASSEQGEEQYF.

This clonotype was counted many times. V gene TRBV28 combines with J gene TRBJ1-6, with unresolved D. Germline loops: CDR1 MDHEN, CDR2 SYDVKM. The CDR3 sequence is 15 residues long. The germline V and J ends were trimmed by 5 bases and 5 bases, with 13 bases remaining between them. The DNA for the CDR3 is TGTGCCAGCAGTCTCGCGCAGACTGATAATTCACCCCTCCACTTT. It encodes CASSLAQTDNSPLHF.

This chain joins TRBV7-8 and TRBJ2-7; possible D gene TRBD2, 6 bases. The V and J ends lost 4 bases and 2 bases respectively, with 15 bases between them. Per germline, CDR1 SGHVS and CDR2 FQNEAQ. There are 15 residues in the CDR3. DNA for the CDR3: TGTGCCAGCAGCTCCGATTTGCGGGAAACCTACGAGCAGTACTTC. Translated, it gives CASSSDLRETYEQYF.

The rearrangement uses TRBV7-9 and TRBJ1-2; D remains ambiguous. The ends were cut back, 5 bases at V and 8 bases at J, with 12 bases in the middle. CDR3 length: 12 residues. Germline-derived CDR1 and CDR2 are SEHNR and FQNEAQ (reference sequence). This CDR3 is CASSNLDGGYTF. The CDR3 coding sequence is TGTGCCAGCAGCAACCTGGACGGCGGCTACACCTTC. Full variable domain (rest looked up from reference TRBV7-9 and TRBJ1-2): DTGVSQNPRHKITKRGQNVTFRCDPISEHNRLYWYRQTLGQGPEFLTYFQNEAQLEKSRLLSDRFSAERPKGSFSTLEIQRTEQGDSAMYLCASSNLDGGYTFGSGTRLTVV.

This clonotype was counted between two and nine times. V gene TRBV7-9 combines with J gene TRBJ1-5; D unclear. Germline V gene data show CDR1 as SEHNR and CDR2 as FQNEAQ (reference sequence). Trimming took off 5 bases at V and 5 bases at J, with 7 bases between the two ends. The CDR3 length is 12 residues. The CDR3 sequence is CASSTRDQPQHF. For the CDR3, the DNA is TGTGCCAGCAGCACCCGTGATCAGCCCCAGCATTTT.

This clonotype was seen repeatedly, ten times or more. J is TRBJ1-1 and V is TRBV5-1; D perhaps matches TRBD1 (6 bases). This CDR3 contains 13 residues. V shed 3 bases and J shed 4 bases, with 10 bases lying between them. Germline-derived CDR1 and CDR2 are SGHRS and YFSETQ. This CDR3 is CASSWRGATEAFF. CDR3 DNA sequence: TGCGCCAGCAGCTGGAGGGGGGCCACTGAAGCTTTCTTT.

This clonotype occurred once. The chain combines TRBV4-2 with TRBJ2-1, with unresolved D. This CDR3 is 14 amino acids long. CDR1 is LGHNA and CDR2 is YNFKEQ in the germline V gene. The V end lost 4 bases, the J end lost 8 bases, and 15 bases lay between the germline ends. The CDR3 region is CASSPRETADEQFF. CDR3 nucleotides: TGTGCCAGCAGCCCCCGTGAGACGGCGGATGAGCAGTTCTTC.

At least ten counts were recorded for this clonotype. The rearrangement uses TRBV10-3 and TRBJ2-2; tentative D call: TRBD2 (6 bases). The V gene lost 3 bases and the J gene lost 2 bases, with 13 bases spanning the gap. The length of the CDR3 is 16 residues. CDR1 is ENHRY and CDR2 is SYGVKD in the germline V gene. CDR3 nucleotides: TGTGCCATCAGTGATAGAGCGGGTCCTAACACCGGGGAGCTGTTTTTT. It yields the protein CAISDRAGPNTGELFF.

CDR3 amino acids: CAIRTGGLAFF. CDR3 sequence (DNA): TGTGCCATCAGGACAGGGGGGTTGGCTTTCTTT. This chain joins TRBV10-3 and TRBJ1-1; TRBD1 matches 9 bases. Germline loops: CDR1 ENHRY, CDR2 SYGVKD. The J segment lost 11 bases and the V segment lost 6 bases, leaving 4 bases of the junction unmatched. The CDR3 is 11 amino acids.

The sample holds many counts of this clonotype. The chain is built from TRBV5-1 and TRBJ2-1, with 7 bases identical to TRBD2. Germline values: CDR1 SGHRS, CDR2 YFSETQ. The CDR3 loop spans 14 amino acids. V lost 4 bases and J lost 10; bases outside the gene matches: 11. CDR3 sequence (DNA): TGCGCCAGCAGCCCTTTTGGGGGGGAGGTGGAGCAGTTCTTC. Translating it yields CASSPFGGEVEQFF. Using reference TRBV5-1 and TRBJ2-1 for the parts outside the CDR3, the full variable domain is KAGVTQTPRYLIKTRGQQVTLSCSPISGHRSVSWYQQTPGQGLQFLFEYFSETQRNKGNFPGRFSGRQFSNSRSEMNVSTLELGDSALYLCASSPFGGEVEQFFGPGTRLTVL.

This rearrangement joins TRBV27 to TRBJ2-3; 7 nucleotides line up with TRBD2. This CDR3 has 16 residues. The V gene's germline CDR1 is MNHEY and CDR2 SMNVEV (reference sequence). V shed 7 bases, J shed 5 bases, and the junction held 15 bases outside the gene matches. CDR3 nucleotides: TGTGCCAGCACCCACCTCCGGGGGGAAGGAGAAGATACGCAGTATTTT. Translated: CASTHLRGEGEDTQYF.

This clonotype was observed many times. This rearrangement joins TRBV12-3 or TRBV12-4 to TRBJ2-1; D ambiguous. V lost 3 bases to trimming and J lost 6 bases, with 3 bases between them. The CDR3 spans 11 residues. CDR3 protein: CASSFSNEQFF. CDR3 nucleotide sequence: TGTGCCAGCAGTTTCTCCAATGAGCAGTTCTTC.

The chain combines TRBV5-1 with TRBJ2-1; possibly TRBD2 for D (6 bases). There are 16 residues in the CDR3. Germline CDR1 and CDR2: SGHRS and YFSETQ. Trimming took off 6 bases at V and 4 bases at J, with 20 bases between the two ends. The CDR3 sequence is CASTKQRRDFYNEQFF. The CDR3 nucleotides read TGCGCCAGCACCAAACAGAGGCGGGACTTTTACAATGAGCAGTTCTTC.

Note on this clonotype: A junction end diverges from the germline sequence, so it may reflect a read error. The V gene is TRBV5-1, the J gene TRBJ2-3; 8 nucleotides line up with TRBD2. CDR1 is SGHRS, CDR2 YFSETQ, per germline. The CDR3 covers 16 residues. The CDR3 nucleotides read TGCGCCAGCAGCCGAACGAGCGGGGGCTTCACAGATAAGCAGTATTTT. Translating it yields CASSRTSGGFTDKQYF.

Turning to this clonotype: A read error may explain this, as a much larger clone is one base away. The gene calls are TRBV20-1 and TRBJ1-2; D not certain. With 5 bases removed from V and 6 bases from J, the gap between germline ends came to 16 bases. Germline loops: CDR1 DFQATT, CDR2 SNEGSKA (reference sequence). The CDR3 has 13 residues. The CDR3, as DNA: TGCAGTGCTGCCGAGGACGTGAGAGATGGCTACACCTTC. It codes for CSAAEDVRDGYTF.

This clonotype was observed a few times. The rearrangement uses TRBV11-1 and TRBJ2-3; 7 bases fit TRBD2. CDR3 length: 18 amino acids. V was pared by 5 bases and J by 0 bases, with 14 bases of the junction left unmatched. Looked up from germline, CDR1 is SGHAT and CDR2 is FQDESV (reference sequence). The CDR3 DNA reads TGTGCCAGCAGCCCAAACGGGCGGCTAGCGGATAGCACAGATACGCAGTATTTT. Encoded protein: CASSPNGRLADSTDTQYF.

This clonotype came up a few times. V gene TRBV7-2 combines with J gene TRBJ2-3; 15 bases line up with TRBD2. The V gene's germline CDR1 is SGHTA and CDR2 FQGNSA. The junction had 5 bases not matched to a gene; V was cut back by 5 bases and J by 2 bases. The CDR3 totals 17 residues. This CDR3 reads CASSLRTSGRVTDTQYF. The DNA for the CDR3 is TGTGCCAGCAGCCTCCGGACTAGCGGGAGGGTCACAGATACGCAGTATTTT. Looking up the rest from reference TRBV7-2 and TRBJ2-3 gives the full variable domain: GAGVSQSPSNKVTEKGKDVELRCDPISGHTALYWYRQSLGQGLEFLIYFQGNSAPDKSGLPSDRFSAERTGGSVSTLTIQRTQQEDSAVYLCASSLRTSGRVTDTQYFGPGTRLTVL.

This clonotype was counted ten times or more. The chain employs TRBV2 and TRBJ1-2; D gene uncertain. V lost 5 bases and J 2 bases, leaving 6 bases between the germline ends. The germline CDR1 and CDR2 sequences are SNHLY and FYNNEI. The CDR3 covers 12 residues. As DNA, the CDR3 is TGTGCCAGCAGTCGGATAAACTATGGCTACACCTTC. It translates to CASSRINYGYTF.